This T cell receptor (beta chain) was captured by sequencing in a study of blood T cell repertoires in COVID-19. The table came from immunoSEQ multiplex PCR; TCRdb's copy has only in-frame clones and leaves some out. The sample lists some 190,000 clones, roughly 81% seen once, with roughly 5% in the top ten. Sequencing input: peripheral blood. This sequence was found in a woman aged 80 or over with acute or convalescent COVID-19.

For the CDR3, the DNA is TGTGCCAGTAGCCCTCACCTTGACAGGAGAGCTAACTATGGCTACACCTTC. Amino acids: CASSPHLDRRANYGYTF. The chain couples TRBV19 to TRBJ1-2; a possible D gene is TRBD1 (6 bases). CDR1 LNHDA and CDR2 SQIVND come from the germline V gene (reference sequence). CDR3 size: 17 residues. Trimming cost V 6 bases and J 0 bases, with 20 bases left between them.